The 21 T cell receptor beta chains below come from one sample, sequenced in a study of T cell changes during pregnancy in multiple sclerosis. Clones were read by immunoSEQ multiplex PCR, and TCRdb kept only the in-frame ones, dropping some. The table shows more than 30,000 clones, with roughly 89% occurring only once. The material was CD8+ T cells from peripheral blood mononuclear cells, obtained in the first trimester of pregnancy. These receptors were collected from a female donor with multiple sclerosis, enrolled in a pregnancy study.

This clone is a singleton in its sample. This chain links TRBV9 with TRBJ2-2; possible D gene TRBD1, 6 bases. In germline, CDR1 is SGDLS, CDR2 YYNGEE. V lost 0 bases and J lost 5, with 8 bases in between. This CDR3 spans 14 amino acids. DNA for the CDR3: TGTGCCAGCAGCGTAGAACAGGGAACCGGGGAGCTGTTTTTT. Amino acids: CASSVEQGTGELFF.

The V and J genes are TRBV5-8 and TRBJ2-4; 7 bases align to TRBD1. Germline trimming cut 4 bases from V and 0 bases from J; bases unmatched to any gene: 7. Germline values: CDR1 SGHTS, CDR2 YDEGEE. This CDR3 contains 16 residues. The CDR3 loop reads CASSLGTDLAKNIQYF. The CDR3 nucleotides read TGTGCCAGCAGCCTGGGGACAGACCTAGCCAAAAACATTCAGTACTTC. The full variable domain, with the rest looked up from reference TRBV5-8 and TRBJ2-4, is EAGVTQSPTHLIKTRGQQATLRCSPISGHTSVYWYQQALGLGLQFLLWYDEGEERNRGNFPPRFSGRQFPNYSSELNVNALELEDSALYLCASSLGTDLAKNIQYFGAGTRLSVL.

The genes are TRBV7-8 and TRBJ2-1; possible D gene TRBD1, 6 bases. In germline, CDR1 is SGHVS, CDR2 FQNEAQ. This CDR3 contains 16 residues. The ends were cut back, 5 bases at V and 0 bases at J, with 14 bases in the middle. Written as DNA, the CDR3 is TGTGCCAGCAGCCCCAATGACAGGACCTCCTACAATGAGCAGTTCTTC. Translated, it gives CASSPNDRTSYNEQFF.

The chain is built from TRBV7-6 and TRBJ1-5, with D possibly being TRBD1 (6 bases). The germline V and J ends were trimmed by 5 bases and 4 bases, with 18 bases remaining between them. The CDR3 runs 16 residues. CDR1 SGHVS and CDR2 FNYEAQ come from the germline V gene. As DNA, the CDR3 is TGTGCCAGCAGCCCTAACGAACGGGACATAAATCAGCCCCAGCATTTT. Translation: CASSPNERDINQPQHF.

The gene calls are TRBV19 and TRBJ1-1; D uncertain. The CDR3 loop spans 15 amino acids. Trimming removed 3 bases at V and 8 bases at J, with 19 bases between. Germline CDR1 is LNHDA and CDR2 is SQIVND (reference sequence). The CDR3 here is CASSMIPGALAEAFF. The CDR3, as DNA: TGTGCCAGTAGTATGATCCCAGGCGCTCTAGCAGAAGCTTTCTTT. Full variable domain (missing parts from reference TRBV19 and TRBJ1-1): DGGITQSPKYLFRKEGQNVTLSCEQNLNHDAMYWYRQDPGQGLRLIYYSQIVNDFQKGDIAEGYSVSREKKESFPLTVTSAQKNPTAFYLCASSMIPGALAEAFFGQGTRLTVV.

This rearrangement joins TRBV9 to TRBJ2-2; D ambiguous. Trimming took 4 bases from V and 6 from J, leaving 7 bases between them. Germline V gene lookup returns CDR1 SGDLS and CDR2 YYNGEE. This CDR3 region has 12 residues. The CDR3 loop reads CASSPDSGELFF. The CDR3 DNA follows: TGTGCCAGCAGCCCAGATTCCGGGGAGCTGTTTTTT.

This clone came up a few times. The rearrangement links TRBV5-1 to TRBJ2-5; D perhaps matches TRBD2 (5 bases). Germline CDR1 SGHRS, CDR2 YFSETQ. The CDR3 totals 11 residues. Trimming took 4 bases from V and 5 from J, leaving 6 bases between them. CDR3 residues: CASSRDETQYF. CDR3 in DNA: TGCGCCAGCAGCCGGGATGAGACCCAGTACTTC.

The chain joins TRBV5-4 to TRBJ2-2; 14 bases fit TRBD2. Trimming removed 2 bases from V and 4 bases from J; junction bases left unmatched: 1. CDR3 length: 16 residues. From germline, CDR1 is SGHNT and CDR2 YYREEE (reference sequence). In DNA form, the CDR3 reads TGTGCCAGCAGCTTTGGACTAGCGGGGGGCACCGGGGAGCTGTTTTTT. Translation: CASSFGLAGGTGELFF.

The chain recombines TRBV9 with TRBJ2-2, with D possibly TRBD2 on 7 matching bases. The germline V gene has CDR1 SGDLS and CDR2 YYNGEE. V gave up 0 bases and J gave up 5 bases, with 11 bases separating them. This CDR3 comprises 15 residues. The CDR3 is CASSVAQGGTGELFF. CDR3 coding DNA: TGTGCCAGCAGCGTAGCACAGGGAGGGACCGGGGAGCTGTTTTTT.

This clone rates as medium-sized. The J gene is TRBJ2-1, the V gene TRBV19; 7 bases are a match to TRBD1. Germline values: CDR1 LNHDA, CDR2 SQIVND (reference sequence). The CDR3 covers 13 residues. The trim removed 3 bases at V and 8 bases at J, leaving 4 bases unmatched. The CDR3 bases are TGTGCCAGTAGTATGACAGGGCTGGATGAGCAGTTCTTC. It codes for CASSMTGLDEQFF.

This clone was found once. The rearrangement links TRBV6-5 to TRBJ1-1; unclear D gene. There are 16 residues in the CDR3. V lost 4 bases, J lost 0 bases, and 15 bases lay in between. Germline CDR1 reads MNHEY; CDR2 reads SVGAGI. The DNA for the CDR3 is TGTGCCAGCAGTTCGTTTTTTGAGGAATTGAACACTGAAGCTTTCTTT. It encodes CASSSFFEELNTEAFF.

This clone was detected only once. The V gene is TRBV27, the J gene TRBJ2-7, with TRBD2 identical over 13 bases. After removal of 3 bases from V and 7 bases from J, the junction contained 6 bases not matched to a gene. Germline V gene lookup returns CDR1 MNHEY and CDR2 SMNVEV (reference sequence). The CDR3 length is 15 residues. The CDR3 DNA sequence: TGTGCCAGCAGTTTCAAGGGACTAGCGGGATATGAGCAGTACTTC. The encoded protein is CASSFKGLAGYEQYF.

This CDR3 is CATEGQGGYNEQFF. For the CDR3, the DNA is TGTGCCACCGAGGGACAGGGAGGTTACAATGAGCAGTTCTTC. V and J are TRBV6-5 and TRBJ2-1; 9 nucleotides align to TRBD1. In germline, CDR1 is MNHEY, CDR2 SVGAGI. V shed 10 bases and J 4 bases; nucleotides not matched to a gene: 8. The length of the CDR3 is 14 residues.

The chain employs TRBV6-5 and TRBJ1-1; D remains unclear. Germline V gene data show CDR1 as MNHEY and CDR2 as SVGAGI. The V end was cut by 2 bases, the J end by 5 bases, with 15 bases between. This CDR3 contains 15 residues. The CDR3 DNA reads as TGTGCCAGCAGTTACGAGGCAGGTTGGAGGACTGAAGCTTTCTTT. It is translated as CASSYEAGWRTEAFF.

This chain links TRBV6-1 with TRBJ2-7, with D possibly TRBD1 on 6 matching bases. The germline V gene encodes CDR1 MNHNS and CDR2 SASEGT. The CDR3 totals 18 residues. V was trimmed by 3 bases and J by 2 bases, leaving 23 bases between them. CDR3 amino acids: CASSDWGNPGTKTYEQYF. The CDR3 DNA sequence: TGTGCCAGCAGTGACTGGGGGAACCCGGGGACAAAGACCTACGAGCAGTACTTC.

The V call is TRBV9, the J call TRBJ2-1; D unclear. The CDR3 runs 14 residues. Germline V lookup: CDR1 SGDLS, CDR2 YYNGEE. Trimming shortened V by 2 bases and J by 7 bases, and 13 bases separated the two germline ends. Here the CDR3 reads CASSVDIGVNEQFF. The CDR3 coding sequence is TGTGCCAGCAGCGTTGATATCGGAGTTAATGAGCAGTTCTTC.

This clone was picked up one time. The chain recombines TRBV4-3 with TRBJ2-1; D remains unclear. Trimming cost V 0 bases and J 4 bases, with 19 bases left between them. This CDR3 comprises 18 residues. The germline gives CDR1 LGHNA, CDR2 YSLEER. The CDR3 region is CASSQDTDVTMRYNEQFF. The CDR3 nucleotides read TGCGCCAGCAGCCAAGACACGGATGTTACGATGAGGTACAATGAGCAGTTCTTC.

V gene TRBV19 combines with J gene TRBJ1-1; 9 nucleotides align to TRBD1. The trim removed 1 base at V and 0 bases at J, leaving 3 bases unmatched. Germline loops: CDR1 LNHDA, CDR2 SQIVND (reference sequence). The CDR3 is 16 residues long. The CDR3 region is CASSIGTGVLNTEAFF. The CDR3 region has the DNA TGTGCCAGTAGTATAGGGACAGGGGTCCTGAACACTGAAGCTTTCTTT.

Only one count was recorded for this clone. The chain uses TRBV4-1 and TRBJ2-5; D call uncertain. V was trimmed by 6 bases and J by 0 bases, leaving 11 bases between them. The length of the CDR3 is 14 residues. Germline V gene sequence: CDR1 MGHRA, CDR2 YSYEKL. The CDR3 bases are TGCGCCAGCAGGTCTATTTGGTACCAAGAGACCCAGTACTTC. Translation: CASRSIWYQETQYF.

This clone was seen a single time. The chain is built from TRBV28 and TRBJ2-3, with TRBD2 matching over 7 bases. Trimming at V came to 3 bases and at J to 2 bases, leaving 8 bases not matched to a gene. The CDR3 length is 16 residues. Germline values: CDR1 MDHEN, CDR2 SYDVKM. The CDR3 spells CASSFIGGEDTDTQYF. CDR3 DNA sequence: TGTGCCAGCAGTTTTATTGGGGGGGAGGACACAGATACGCAGTATTTT.

The rearrangement uses TRBV11-2 and TRBJ2-7; D remains ambiguous. The V gene's germline CDR1 is SGHAT and CDR2 FQNNGV. CDR3 size: 13 residues. Deletions cut 6 bases from V and 0 bases from J, with 9 bases between. CDR3 sequence: CASSSRYSYEQYF. CDR3 DNA: TGTGCCAGCAGTTCTCGGTACTCCTACGAGCAGTACTTC. The variable domain in full, with the rest retrieved from reference TRBV11-2 and TRBJ2-7, is EAGVAQSPRYKIIEKRQSVAFWCNPISGHATLYWYQQILGQGPKLLIQFQNNGVVDDSQLPKDRFSAERLKGVDSTLKIQPAKLEDSAVYLCASSSRYSYEQYFGPGTRLTVT.